The 10 T cell receptor beta chains given below trace back to one sample, sequenced in a study of T-cell memory formation after mild COVID-19. A single record per CDR3 protein comes from TCRdb applying MiXCR to the 5' RACE reads. The data show about 350,000 distinct CDR3 sequences, about 13% seen once. The sequencing input was PBMCs or a T cell subset sorted from them (not recorded which). The receptors stem from a young man who had mild COVID-19 (a few samples of this study predate the infection). Cell type and time point are not known.

The chain recombines TRBV7-2 with TRBJ2-1, with D possibly being TRBD1 or TRBD2 (5 bases each). Trimming took 1 base from V and 0 from J, leaving 13 bases between them. This CDR3 comprises 17 residues. CDR1 and CDR2 (germline): SGHTA, FQGNSA. The CDR3 loop reads CASSLVGDPSSYNEQFF. The CDR3 DNA sequence: TGTGCCAGCAGCTTAGTGGGGGACCCGAGCTCCTACAATGAGCAGTTCTTC. Full variable domain (remainder filled in from reference TRBV7-2 and TRBJ2-1): GAGVSQSPSNKVTEKGKDVELRCDPISGHTALYWYRQSLGQGLEFLIYFQGNSAPDKSGLPSDRFSAERTGGSVSTLTIQRTQQEDSAVYLCASSLVGDPSSYNEQFFGPGTRLTVL.

The genes are TRBV6-5 and TRBJ1-1; TRBD1 is a possible D gene (5 bases). Trimming pared 7 bases from V and 8 bases from J, leaving 17 bases between. The germline gives CDR1 MNHEY, CDR2 SVGAGI. This CDR3 is 13 amino acids long. The CDR3 loop is CASNDPGDSEAFF. For the CDR3, the DNA is TGTGCCAGCAACGACCCGGGGGACTCAGAAGCTTTCTTT.

This clonotype was detected a few times. V usage is TRBV4-3 and J usage is TRBJ2-1; D is undetermined. CDR1 LGHNA and CDR2 YSLEER come from the germline V gene. The CDR3 runs 12 residues. The V end was cut by 0 bases, the J end by 8 bases, with 5 bases between. Written as DNA, the CDR3 is TGCGCCAGCAGCCAAGATGGCGATGAGCAGTTCTTC. Translating gives CASSQDGDEQFF.

This clonotype was found a few times. J is TRBJ2-5 and V is TRBV20-1, with 8 bases lining up with TRBD2. Germline CDR1 and CDR2: DFQATT and SNEGSKA (reference sequence). The CDR3 length is 15 residues. Trimming removed 6 bases from V and 2 bases from J; junction bases left unmatched: 11. CDR3 sequence: CSASQPAGEQETQYF. As DNA, the CDR3 is TGCAGTGCGAGCCAGCCAGCGGGGGAACAAGAGACCCAGTACTTC.

This clonotype was recorded a few times. The DNA of the CDR3 is TGTGCCAGCAGTGACTATGGCGGGGGGGCCTCAGATACGCAGTATTTT. It is translated as CASSDYGGGASDTQYF. The chain couples TRBV6-1 to TRBJ2-3; the match to TRBD2 covers 9 bases. Germline loops: CDR1 MNHNS, CDR2 SASEGT. The CDR3 is made up of 16 amino acids. Losses at the gene ends were 3 bases for V and 4 bases for J; bases not matched to a gene: 8.

The genes are TRBV5-1 and TRBJ1-5, with TRBD1 as a possible D gene (6 bases). Per the germline V gene, CDR1 is SGHRS and CDR2 is YFSETQ. V lost 8 bases, J lost 6 bases, and 12 bases lay in between. The CDR3 contains 12 residues. This CDR3 reads CARGGGPQPQHF. CDR3 DNA: TGCGCCAGAGGTGGGGGGCCTCAGCCCCAGCATTTT.

This clonotype was observed a few times. The J gene is TRBJ1-6, the V gene TRBV20-1; 8 bases agree with TRBD1. V shed 3 bases, J shed 9 bases, and the junction held 4 bases outside the gene matches. CDR1 DFQATT and CDR2 SNEGSKA come from the germline V gene (reference sequence). This CDR3 has 13 amino acids. CDR3 in amino acids: CSASSRGRSPLHF. As DNA, the CDR3 is TGCAGTGCTAGTTCCAGGGGGCGTTCACCCCTCCACTTT.

The table lists this clonotype with a few counts. The chain carries TRBV13 and TRBJ1-3; tentatively, D is TRBD1 (6 bases). Germline CDR1 is PRHDT and CDR2 is FYEKMQ (reference sequence). V lost 5 bases and J 0 bases, leaving 11 bases between the germline ends. The CDR3 runs 15 residues. CDR3 coding DNA: TGTGCCAGCAGCGCGACAGGCTACTCTGGAAACACCATATATTTT. Amino acid sequence: CASSATGYSGNTIYF.

The chain carries TRBV28 and TRBJ1-5, with unresolved D. V was cut by 4 bases and J by 9 bases, with 10 bases left in between. Looked up from germline, CDR1 is MDHEN and CDR2 is SYDVKM. CDR3 length equals 12 residues. CDR3 residues: CASSSRTPPQHF. CDR3 in DNA: TGTGCCAGCAGTTCCCGCACGCCGCCCCAGCATTTT.

The chain has TRBV6-6 and TRBJ2-7; 8 bases are shared with TRBD1. The CDR3 has 14 residues. V shed 8 bases and J 0 bases; nucleotides not matched to a gene: 6. Looked up from germline, CDR1 is MNHNY and CDR2 is SVGAGI (reference sequence). The CDR3 here is CASWDRPNSYEQYV. The CDR3 DNA reads TGTGCCAGCTGGGACAGGCCGAACTCCTACGAGCAGTACGTC.